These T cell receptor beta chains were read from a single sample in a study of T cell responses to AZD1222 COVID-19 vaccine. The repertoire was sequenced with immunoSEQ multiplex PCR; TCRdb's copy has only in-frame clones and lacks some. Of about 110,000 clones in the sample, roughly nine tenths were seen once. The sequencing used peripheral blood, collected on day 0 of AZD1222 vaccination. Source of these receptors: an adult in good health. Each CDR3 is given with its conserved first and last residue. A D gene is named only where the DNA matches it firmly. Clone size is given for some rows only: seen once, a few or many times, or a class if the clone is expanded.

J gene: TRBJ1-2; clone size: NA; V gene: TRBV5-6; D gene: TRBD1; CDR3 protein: CASSPDRDAGYGYTF; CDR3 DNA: TGTGCCAGCAGCCCTGACAGGGATGCTGGATATGGCTACACCTTC
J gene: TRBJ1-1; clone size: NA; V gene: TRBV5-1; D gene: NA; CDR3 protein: CASSLESGYLNTEAFF; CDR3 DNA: TGCGCCAGCAGCTTGGAGTCCGGATACTTGAACACTGAAGCTTTCTTT
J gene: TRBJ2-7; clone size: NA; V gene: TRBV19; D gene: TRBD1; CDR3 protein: CASSTTGVEQYF; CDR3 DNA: TGTGCCAGTAGTACTACAGGGGTCGAGCAGTACTTC
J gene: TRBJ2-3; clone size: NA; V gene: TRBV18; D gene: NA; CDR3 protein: CASSPRGSGGDTQYF; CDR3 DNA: TGTGCCAGCTCACCACGTGGTAGCGGTGGAGATACGCAGTATTTT
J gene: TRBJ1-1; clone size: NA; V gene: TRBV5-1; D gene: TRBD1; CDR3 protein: CASSLADRVDNTEAFF; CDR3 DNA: TGCGCCAGCAGCTTAGCGGACAGGGTAGATAATACTGAAGCTTTCTTT
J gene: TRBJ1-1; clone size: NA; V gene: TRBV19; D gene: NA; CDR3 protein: CASSIRGGDTEAFF; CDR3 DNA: TGTGCCAGTAGTATACGGGGGGGGGACACTGAAGCTTTCTTT
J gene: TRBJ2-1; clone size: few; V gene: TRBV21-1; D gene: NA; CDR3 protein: CASSKAGRYSYNEQFF; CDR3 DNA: TGTGCCAGCAGCAAAGCCGGGCGGTACTCCTACAATGAGCAGTTCTTC
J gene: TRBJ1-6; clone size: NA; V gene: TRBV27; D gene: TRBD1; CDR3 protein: CASSSPLQGGSYNSPLHF; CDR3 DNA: TGTGCCAGCAGTTCACCGCTTCAGGGGGGCTCCTATAATTCACCCCTCCACTTT
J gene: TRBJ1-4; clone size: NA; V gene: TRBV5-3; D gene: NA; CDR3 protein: CARSVKGTGTPLILNEKLFF; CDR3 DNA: TGTGCCAGAAGCGTAAAAGGAACCGGGACACCTCTCATCCTTAATGAAAAACTGTTTTTT
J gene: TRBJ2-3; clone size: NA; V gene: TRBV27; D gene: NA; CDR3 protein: CASSTFGRPSDTQYF; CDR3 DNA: TGTGCCAGCAGTACCTTCGGGAGACCCTCAGATACGCAGTATTTT
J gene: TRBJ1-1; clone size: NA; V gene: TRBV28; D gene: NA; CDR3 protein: CASSSATEAFF; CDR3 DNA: TGTGCCAGCAGTTCCGCCACTGAAGCTTTCTTT
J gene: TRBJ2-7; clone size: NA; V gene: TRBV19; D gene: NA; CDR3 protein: CASSIRVAEATPEQYF; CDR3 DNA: TGTGCCAGTAGTATCCGGGTAGCGGAGGCCACCCCCGAGCAGTACTTC
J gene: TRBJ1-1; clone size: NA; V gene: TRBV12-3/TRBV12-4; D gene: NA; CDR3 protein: CASSPGWTEAFF; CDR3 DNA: TGTGCCAGCAGCCCTGGGTGGACTGAAGCTTTCTTT
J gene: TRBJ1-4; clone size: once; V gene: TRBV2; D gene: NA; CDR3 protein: CASSEELRLFF; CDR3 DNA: TGTGCCAGCAGTGAAGAGTTAAGACTGTTTTTT
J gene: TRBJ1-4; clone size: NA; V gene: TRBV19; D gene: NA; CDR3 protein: CASSRGPGETNEKLFF; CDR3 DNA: TGTGCCAGTAGTAGGGGCCCAGGGGAAACTAATGAAAAACTGTTTTTT
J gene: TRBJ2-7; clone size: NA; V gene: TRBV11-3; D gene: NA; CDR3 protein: CASSFLTGSEQYF; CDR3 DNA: TGTGCCAGCAGCTTTCTCACGGGGAGCGAGCAGTACTTC
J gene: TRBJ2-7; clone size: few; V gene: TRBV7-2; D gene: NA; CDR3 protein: CASSYWALTNEQYF; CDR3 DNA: TGTGCCAGCAGCTACTGGGCCCTTACCAACGAGCAGTACTTC
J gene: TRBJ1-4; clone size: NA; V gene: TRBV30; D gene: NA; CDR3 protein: CAWRDFGGRAREKLFF; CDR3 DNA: TGTGCCTGGAGGGATTTTGGGGGAAGAGCGCGTGAAAAACTGTTTTTT
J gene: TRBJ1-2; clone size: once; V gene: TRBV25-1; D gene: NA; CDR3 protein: CASSDRRGYTF; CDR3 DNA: TGTGCCAGCAGTGACCGGCGTGGCTACACCTTC
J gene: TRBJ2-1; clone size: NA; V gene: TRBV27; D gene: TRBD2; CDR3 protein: CASSPSSGQPPKEQFF; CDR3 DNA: TGTGCCAGCAGTCCCTCTAGCGGCCAGCCTCCCAAGGAGCAGTTCTTC
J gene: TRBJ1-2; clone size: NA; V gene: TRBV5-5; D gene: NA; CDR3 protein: CASSRQELYGYTF; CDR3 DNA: TGTGCCAGCAGCCGACAGGAACTCTATGGCTACACCTTC
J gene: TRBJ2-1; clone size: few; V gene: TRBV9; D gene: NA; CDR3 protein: CASTTQNNEQFF; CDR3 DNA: TGTGCCAGCACCACACAGAACAATGAGCAGTTCTTC
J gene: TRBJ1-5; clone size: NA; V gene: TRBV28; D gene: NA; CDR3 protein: CAITIAGSLSAQHF; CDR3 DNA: TGTGCCATCACGATAGCCGGGTCTCTCTCAGCCCAGCATTTT
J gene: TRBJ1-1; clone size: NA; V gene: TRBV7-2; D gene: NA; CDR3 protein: CASSFRYQGNTEAFF; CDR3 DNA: TGTGCCAGCAGCTTCCGATATCAGGGGAACACTGAAGCTTTCTTT
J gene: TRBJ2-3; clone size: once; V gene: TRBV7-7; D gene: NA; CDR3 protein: CASSLSPEDTQYF; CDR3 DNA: TGTGCTAGCAGCTTATCTCCAGAGGATACGCAGTATTTT
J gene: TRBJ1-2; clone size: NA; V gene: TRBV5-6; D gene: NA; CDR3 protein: CASSLLGRTGYTF; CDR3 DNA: TGTGCCAGCAGCTTACTGGGTAGGACCGGCTACACCTTC
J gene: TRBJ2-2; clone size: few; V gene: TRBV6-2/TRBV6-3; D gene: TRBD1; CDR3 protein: CASSYQGADTGELFF; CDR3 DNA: TGTGCCAGCAGTTACCAGGGGGCGGACACCGGGGAGCTGTTTTTT
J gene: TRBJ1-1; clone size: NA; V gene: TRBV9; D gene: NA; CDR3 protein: CASSAGATEAFF; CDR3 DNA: TGTGCCAGCAGCGCCGGTGCCACTGAAGCTTTCTTT
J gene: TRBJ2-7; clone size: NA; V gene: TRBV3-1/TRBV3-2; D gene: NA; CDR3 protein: CASQARGSEQYF; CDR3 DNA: TGTGCCAGTCAGGCCAGGGGTAGCGAGCAGTACTTC
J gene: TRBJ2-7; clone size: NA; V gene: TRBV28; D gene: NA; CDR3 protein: CASSLPQTPTYEQYF; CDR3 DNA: TGTGCCAGCAGTTTACCACAGACACCCACCTACGAGCAGTACTTC
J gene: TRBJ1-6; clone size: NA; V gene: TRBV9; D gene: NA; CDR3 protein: CASSVDPSSYNSPLHF; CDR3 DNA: TGTGCCAGCAGCGTAGATCCGAGCTCCTATAATTCACCCCTCCACTTT
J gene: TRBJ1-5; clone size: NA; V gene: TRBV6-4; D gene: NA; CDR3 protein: CASSDEVGQPQHF; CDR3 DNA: TGTGCCAGCAGTGACGAAGTGGGTCAGCCCCAGCATTTT
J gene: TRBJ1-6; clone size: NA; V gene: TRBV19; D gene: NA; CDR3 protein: CASSKDGESSYNSPLHF; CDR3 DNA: TGTGCCAGTAGTAAGGACGGTGAGAGCTCCTATAATTCACCCCTCCACTTT
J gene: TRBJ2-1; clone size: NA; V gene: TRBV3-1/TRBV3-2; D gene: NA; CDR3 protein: CASSQLLSGYNEQFF; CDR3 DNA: TGTGCCAGCAGCCAGCTTCTCTCGGGGTACAATGAGCAGTTCTTC
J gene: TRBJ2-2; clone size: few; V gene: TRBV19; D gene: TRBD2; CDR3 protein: CASSHTSGRANWELFF; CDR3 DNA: TGTGCCAGTAGTCACACTAGCGGGAGGGCCAACTGGGAGCTGTTTTTT
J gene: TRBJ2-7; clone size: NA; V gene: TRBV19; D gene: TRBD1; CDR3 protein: CASSATQGWEQYF; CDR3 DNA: TGTGCCAGTAGTGCAACACAGGGGTGGGAGCAGTACTTC
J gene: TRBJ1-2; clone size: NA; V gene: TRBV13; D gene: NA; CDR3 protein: CASSHTGRPNYGYTF; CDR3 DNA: TGTGCCAGCAGCCATACGGGACGGCCGAACTATGGCTACACCTTC
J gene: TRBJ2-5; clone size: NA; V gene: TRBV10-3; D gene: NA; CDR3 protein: CAISPSGSRGETQYF; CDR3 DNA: TGTGCCATCTCCCCCTCGGGGTCCCGAGGGGAGACCCAGTACTTC
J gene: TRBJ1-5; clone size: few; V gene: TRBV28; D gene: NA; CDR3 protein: CASTPSGGNNQPQHF; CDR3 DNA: TGTGCCAGTACCCCAAGCGGGGGGAACAATCAGCCCCAGCATTTT
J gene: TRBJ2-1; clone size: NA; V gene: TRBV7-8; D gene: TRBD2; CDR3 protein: CASSFPPGGAYNEQFF; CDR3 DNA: TGTGCCAGCAGCTTTCCCCCCGGGGGGGCCTACAATGAGCAGTTCTTC
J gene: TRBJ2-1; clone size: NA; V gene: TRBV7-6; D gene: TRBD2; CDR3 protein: CASSPGPSGSSSYNEQFF; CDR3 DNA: TGTGCCAGCAGCCCCGGCCCTAGCGGGAGTTCGTCCTACAATGAGCAGTTCTTC
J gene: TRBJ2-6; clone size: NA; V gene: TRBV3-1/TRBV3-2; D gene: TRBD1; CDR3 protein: CASSQGTGSSGANVLTF; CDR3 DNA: TGTGCCAGCAGCCAAGGGACAGGAAGCTCTGGGGCCAACGTCCTGACTTTC
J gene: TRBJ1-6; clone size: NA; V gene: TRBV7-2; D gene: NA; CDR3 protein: CASSLTGWNSPLHF; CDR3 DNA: TGTGCCAGCAGCTTAACAGGGTGGAATTCACCCCTCCACTTT
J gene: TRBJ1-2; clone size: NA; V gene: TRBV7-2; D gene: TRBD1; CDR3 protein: CASSLRQGVREYGYTF; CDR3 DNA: TGTGCCAGCAGCTTAAGACAGGGTGTAAGGGAGTATGGCTACACCTTC
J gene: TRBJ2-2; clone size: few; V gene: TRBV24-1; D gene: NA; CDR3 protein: CATSDSWTGTGELFF; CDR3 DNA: TGTGCCACCAGTGACTCTTGGACGGGAACCGGGGAGCTGTTTTTT
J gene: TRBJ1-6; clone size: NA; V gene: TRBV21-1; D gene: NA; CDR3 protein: CARTTKLTSQGDSPLHF; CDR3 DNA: TGTGCCCGGACCACTAAACTAACTTCACAGGGGGACTCACCCCTCCACTTT
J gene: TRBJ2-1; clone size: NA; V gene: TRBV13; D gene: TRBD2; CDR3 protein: CASSLKGLAGRGEFF; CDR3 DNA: TGTGCCAGCAGCTTAAAGGGACTAGCGGGTCGGGGGGAGTTCTTC
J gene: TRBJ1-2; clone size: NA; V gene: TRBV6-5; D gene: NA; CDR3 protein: CASRFTGGPLYGYTF; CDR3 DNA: TGTGCCAGCAGATTCACTGGCGGGCCCCTCTATGGCTACACCTTC
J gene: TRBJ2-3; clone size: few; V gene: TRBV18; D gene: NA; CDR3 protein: CASSPTRRGGTDTQYF; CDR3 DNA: TGTGCCAGCTCACCAACCCGCAGGGGAGGCACAGATACGCAGTATTTT
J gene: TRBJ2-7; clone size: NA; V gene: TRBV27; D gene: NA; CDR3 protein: CASSRSWSQTNYEQYF; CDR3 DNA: TGTGCCAGCAGCAGAAGTTGGTCGCAGACTAACTACGAGCAGTACTTC
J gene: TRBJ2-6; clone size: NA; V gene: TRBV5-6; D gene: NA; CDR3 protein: CASSLDWGTGANVLTF; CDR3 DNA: TGTGCCAGCAGCTTGGATTGGGGTACTGGGGCCAACGTCCTGACTTTC
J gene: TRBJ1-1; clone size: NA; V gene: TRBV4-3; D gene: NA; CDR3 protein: CASSQDIGAGVNTEAFF; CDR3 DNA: TGCGCCAGCAGCCAAGATATTGGGGCAGGGGTGAACACTGAAGCTTTCTTT
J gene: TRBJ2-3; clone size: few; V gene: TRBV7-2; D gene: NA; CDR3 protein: CASSLTLGTDTQYF; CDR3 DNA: TGTGCCAGCAGCCTTACCCTCGGAACAGATACGCAGTATTTT
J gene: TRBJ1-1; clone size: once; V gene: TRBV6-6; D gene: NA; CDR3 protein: CASSHGGGGSANTEAFF; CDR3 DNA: TGTGCCAGCAGTCACGGGGGCGGGGGCTCGGCGAACACTGAAGCTTTCTTT
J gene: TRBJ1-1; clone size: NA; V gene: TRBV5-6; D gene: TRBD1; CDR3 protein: CASSWTGHTEAFF; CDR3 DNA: TGTGCCAGCAGCTGGACAGGGCACACTGAAGCTTTCTTT
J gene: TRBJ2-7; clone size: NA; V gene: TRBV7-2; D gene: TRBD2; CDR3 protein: CASSFNGGSSYEQYF; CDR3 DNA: TGTGCCAGCAGCTTCAACGGGGGGAGCTCCTACGAGCAGTACTTC
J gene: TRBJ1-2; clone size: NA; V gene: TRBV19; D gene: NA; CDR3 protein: CASSMGPNYGYTF; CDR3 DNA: TGTGCCAGTAGTATGGGACCTAACTATGGCTACACCTTC